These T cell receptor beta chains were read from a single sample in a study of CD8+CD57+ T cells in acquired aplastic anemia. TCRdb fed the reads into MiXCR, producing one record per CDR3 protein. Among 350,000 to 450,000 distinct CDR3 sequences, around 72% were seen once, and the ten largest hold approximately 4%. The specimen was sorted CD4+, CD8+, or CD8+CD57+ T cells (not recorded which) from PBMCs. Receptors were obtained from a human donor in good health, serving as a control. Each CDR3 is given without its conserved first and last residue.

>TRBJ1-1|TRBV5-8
ASSQRYRVPEAF
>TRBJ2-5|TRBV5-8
ATRGQVQETQY
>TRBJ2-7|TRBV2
ASSVRGDGRY
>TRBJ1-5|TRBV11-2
ASSSERTDQPQH
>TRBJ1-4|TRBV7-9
ASTGRSGGRNEKLF
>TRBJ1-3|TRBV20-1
SAPTTGNTIY
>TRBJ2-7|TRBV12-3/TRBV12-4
ASSSTGDEQY
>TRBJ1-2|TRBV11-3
ASSQRQRDYGYT
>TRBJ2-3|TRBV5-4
ASSLTVTTDTQY
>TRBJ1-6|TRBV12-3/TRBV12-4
ASSTTGAASPLH
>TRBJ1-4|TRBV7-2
ASSRPGTGKDRHERLF
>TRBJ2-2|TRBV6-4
ASSVSVANTGELF
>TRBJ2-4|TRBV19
ASDTGQGGIQY
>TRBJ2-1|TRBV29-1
SVVSGGSHYNEQF
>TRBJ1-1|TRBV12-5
ASGLAPEGGSEAF
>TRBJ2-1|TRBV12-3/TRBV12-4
ASSVLEGQGASYNEQF
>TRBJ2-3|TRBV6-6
ASSYSRDSSATDTQY
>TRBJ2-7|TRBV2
ASSYSETGNEQY
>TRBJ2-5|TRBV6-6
ASSQGQGTGAQY
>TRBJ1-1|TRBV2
ASSVATGVKLSF
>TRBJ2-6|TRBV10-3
ATSEQVLISGANVLT
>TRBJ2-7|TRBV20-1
SGRQISYGSYEQY
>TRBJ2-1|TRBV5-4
ASSTGQAYNEQF
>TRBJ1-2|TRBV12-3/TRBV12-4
ASSLRGVPYGYT
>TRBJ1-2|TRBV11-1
ASSRRQGDYGYT
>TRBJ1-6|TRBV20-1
SAKGAEKLYSPLH
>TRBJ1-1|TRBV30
AWGRLMNTEAF
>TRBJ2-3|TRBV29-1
SVEGGSTDTQY
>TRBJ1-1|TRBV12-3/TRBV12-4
ASSAGDNTEAF
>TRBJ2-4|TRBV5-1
ASSLVTGKNIQY
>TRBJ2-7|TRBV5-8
ASRPGTGLYGSYEQY
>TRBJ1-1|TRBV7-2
ASSSLTGVTEAF
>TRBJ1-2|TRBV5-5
ASSLRGAYGYT
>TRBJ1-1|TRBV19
ASSYTQSLNTEAF
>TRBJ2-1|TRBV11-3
ASSLASGYNEQF
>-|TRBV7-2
ASSLHSRTEAF
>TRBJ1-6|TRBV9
ASSVAGDRNSPLH
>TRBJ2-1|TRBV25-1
ASSDAGYNEQF
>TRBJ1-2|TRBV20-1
SATDIRSNYGYT
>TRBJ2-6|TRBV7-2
ASSLADGANVLT
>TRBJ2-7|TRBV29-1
AAHPCRCNEQY
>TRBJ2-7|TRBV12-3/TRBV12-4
ASRSDRGPYEQY
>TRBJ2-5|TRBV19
ASSVTADAQY
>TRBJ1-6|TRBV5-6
ASSPPGSLRDSPLH
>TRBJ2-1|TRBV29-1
SVEGTGLYNEQF
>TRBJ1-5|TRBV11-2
ASNRYPGQPQH
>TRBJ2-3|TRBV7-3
ASSPTSGTDTQY
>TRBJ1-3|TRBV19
ASSLPQGSGAGNTIY
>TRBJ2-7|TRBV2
ASSIRQTAHEQH
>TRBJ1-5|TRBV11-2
ASSGQGGDQPQH
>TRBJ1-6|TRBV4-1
ASNRDRDSPLH
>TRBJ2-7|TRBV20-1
SASGTYAEY
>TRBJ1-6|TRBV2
ASSSGQGGNSPLH
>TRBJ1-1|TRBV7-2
ASSQPTGDQAL